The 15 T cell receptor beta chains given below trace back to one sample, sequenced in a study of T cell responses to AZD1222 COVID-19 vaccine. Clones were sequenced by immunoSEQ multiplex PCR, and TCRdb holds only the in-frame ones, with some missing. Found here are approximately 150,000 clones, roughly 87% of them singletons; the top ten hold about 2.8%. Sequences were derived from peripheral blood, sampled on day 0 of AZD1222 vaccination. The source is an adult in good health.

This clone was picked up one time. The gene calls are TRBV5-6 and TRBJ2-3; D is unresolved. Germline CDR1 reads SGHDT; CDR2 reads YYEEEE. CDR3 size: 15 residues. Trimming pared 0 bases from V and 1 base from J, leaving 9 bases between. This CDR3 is CASSLAAARTDTQYF. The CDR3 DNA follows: TGTGCCAGCAGCTTGGCGGCAGCCCGCACAGATACGCAGTATTTT.

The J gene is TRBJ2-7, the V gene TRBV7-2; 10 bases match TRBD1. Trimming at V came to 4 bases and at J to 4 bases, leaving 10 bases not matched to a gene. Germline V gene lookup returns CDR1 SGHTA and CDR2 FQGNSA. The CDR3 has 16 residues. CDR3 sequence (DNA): TGTGCCAGCAGCTCTCAATCGGGACAGGGGATGTACGAGCAGTACTTC. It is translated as CASSSQSGQGMYEQYF.

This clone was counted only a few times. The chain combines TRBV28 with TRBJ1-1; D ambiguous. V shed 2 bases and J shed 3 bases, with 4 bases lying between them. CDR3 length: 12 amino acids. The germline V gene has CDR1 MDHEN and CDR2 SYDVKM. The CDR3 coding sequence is TGTGCCAGCAGTTTACGAGACACTGAAGCTTTCTTT. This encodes CASSLRDTEAFF.

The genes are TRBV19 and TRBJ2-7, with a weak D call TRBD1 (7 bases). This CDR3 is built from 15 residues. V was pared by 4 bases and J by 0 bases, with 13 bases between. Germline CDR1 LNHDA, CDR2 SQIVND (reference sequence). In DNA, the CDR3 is TGTGCCAGTAGTAAACAGGGGAGGCTCTCCTACGAGCAGTACTTC. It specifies CASSKQGRLSYEQYF.

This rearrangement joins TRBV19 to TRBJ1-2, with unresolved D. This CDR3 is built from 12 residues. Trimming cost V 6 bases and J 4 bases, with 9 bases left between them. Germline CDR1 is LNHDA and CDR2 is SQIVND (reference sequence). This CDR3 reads CASSFGPYGYTF. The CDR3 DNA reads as TGTGCCAGTAGCTTCGGGCCCTATGGCTACACCTTC.

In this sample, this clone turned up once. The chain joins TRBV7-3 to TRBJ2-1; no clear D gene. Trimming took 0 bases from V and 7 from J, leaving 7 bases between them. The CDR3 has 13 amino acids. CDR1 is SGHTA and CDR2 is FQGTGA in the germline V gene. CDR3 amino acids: CASSLTGVNEQFF. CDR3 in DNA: TGTGCCAGCAGCTTAACTGGGGTAAATGAGCAGTTCTTC.

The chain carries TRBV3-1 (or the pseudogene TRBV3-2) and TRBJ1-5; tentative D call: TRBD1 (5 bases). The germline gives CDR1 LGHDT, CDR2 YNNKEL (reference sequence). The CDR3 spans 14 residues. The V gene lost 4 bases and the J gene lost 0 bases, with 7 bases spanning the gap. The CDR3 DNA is TGTGCCAGCAGCCCAGGGTCTAGCAATCAGCCCCAGCATTTT. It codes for CASSPGSSNQPQHF.

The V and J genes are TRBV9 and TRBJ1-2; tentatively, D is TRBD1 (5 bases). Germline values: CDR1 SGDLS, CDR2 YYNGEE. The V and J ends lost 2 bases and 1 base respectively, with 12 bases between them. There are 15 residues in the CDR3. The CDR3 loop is CASSVNQGGNYGYTF. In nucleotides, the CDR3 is TGTGCCAGCAGCGTTAACCAGGGAGGTAACTATGGCTACACCTTC. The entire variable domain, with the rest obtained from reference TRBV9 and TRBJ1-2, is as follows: DSGVTQTPKHLITATGQRVTLRCSPRSGDLSVYWYQQSLDQGLQFLIQYYNGEERAKGNILERFSAQQFPDLHSELNLSSLELGDSALYFCASSVNQGGNYGYTFGSGTRLTVV.

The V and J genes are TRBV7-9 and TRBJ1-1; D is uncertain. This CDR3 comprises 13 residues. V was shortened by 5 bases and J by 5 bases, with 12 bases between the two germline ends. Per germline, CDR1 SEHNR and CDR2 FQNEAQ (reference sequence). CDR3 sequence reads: CASSPGRWTEAFF. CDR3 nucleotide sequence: TGTGCCAGCAGCCCCGGGCGGTGGACTGAAGCTTTCTTT. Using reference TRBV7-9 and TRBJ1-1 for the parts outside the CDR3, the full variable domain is DTGVSQNPRHKITKRGQNVTFRCDPISEHNRLYWYRQTLGQGPEFLTYFQNEAQLEKSRLLSDRFSAERPKGSFSTLEIQRTEQGDSAMYLCASSPGRWTEAFFGQGTRLTVV.

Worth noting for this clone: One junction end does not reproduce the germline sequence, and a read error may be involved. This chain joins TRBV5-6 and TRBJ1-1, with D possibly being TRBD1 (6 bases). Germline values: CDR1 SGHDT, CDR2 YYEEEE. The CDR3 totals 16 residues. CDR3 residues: CASTLGGTTMNTEAFF. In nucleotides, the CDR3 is TGTGCCAGCACCTTGGGGGGGACAACTATGAACACTGAAGCTTTCTTT.

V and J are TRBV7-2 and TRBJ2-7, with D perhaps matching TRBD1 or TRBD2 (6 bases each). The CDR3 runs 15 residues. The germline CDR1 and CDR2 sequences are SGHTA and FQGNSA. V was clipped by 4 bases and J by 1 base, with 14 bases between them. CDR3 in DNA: TGTGCCAGCAGCTCAAGGGGGGCGGAGTCCTACGAGCAGTACTTC. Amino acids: CASSSRGAESYEQYF.

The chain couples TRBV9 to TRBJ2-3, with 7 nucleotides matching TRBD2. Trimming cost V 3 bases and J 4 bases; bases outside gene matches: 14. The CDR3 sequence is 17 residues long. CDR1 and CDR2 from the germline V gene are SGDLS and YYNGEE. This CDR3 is CASSDRVSGTGADTQYF. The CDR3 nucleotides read TGTGCCAGCAGCGACCGAGTAAGCGGGACGGGGGCAGATACGCAGTATTTT.

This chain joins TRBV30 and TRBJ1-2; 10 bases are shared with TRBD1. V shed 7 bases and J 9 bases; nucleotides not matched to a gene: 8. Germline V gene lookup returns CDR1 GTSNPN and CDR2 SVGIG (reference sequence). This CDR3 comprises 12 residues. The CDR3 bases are TGTGCCTCCCCCGGGACAGGGGACCGCTACACCTTC. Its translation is CASPGTGDRYTF.

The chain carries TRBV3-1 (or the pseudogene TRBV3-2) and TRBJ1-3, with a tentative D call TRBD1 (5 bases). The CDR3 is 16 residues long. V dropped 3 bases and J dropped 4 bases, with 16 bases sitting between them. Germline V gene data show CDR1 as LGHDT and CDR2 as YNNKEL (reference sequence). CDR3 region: CASSHGGGPAGNTIYF. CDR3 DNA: TGTGCCAGCAGCCATGGGGGGGGACCCGCCGGAAACACCATATATTTT.

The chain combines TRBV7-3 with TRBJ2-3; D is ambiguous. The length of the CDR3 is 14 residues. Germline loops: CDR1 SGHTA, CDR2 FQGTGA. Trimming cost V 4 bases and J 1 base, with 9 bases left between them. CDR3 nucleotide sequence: TGTGCCAGCAGCTCTACGGCTCGCACAGATACGCAGTATTTT. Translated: CASSSTARTDTQYF.